A selection of T cell receptor beta chains follows, all from one sample in a study of blood T cell repertoires in COVID-19. The method was immunoSEQ multiplex PCR; TCRdb's version includes in-frame clones alone and lacks a portion of them. Of over 200,000 clones detected, 80% to 90% appear once; the ten largest clones hold over 3.5%. The sample comprised PBMCs or T cells enriched from blood (not recorded which). Every receptor here comes from a young woman who had been exposed to COVID-19. Both conserved end residues are part of each CDR3. A D gene is named only where the DNA matches it firmly. The size of a clone is reported for some rows only, either as once, few or many, or as a class for expanded clones.

CAIRGVVEGTEAFF,TGTGCCATCAGGGGTGTGGTCGAGGGCACTGAAGCTTTCTTT,NA,NA,TRBJ1-1,TRBV10-3,14
CASSLAAIPANDREVAQYF,TGTGCCAGCAGCTTAGCGGCGATTCCGGCGAATGACAGGGAGGTGGCCCAGTACTTC,NA,NA,TRBJ2-5,TRBV7-2,19
CAWSVLGRTGRRLF,TGTGCCTGGAGTGTACTCGGGAGAACCGGACGACGGCTCTTC,NA,NA,TRBJ2-1,TRBV30,14
CSVYNPGQPVGGYTF,TGCAGCGTTTATAACCCGGGACAACCCGTGGGCGGCTACACCTTC,NA,NA,TRBJ1-2,TRBV29-1,15
CAWANSYNQPQHF,TGTGCCTGGGCCAACAGCTACAATCAGCCCCAGCATTTT,NA,few,TRBJ1-5,TRBV30,13
CASSVDLPGQGVDNEQFF,TGTGCCAGCAGCGTAGATCTCCCCGGACAGGGGGTTGACAATGAGCAGTTCTTC,TRBD1,NA,TRBJ2-1,TRBV9,18
CASSLSYGELFF,TGCGCCAGCAGTCTCTCCTACGGGGAGCTGTTTTTT,NA,NA,TRBJ2-2,TRBV10-1,12
CASSSGNSLFHF,TGTGCCAGCAGCTCCGGGAATAGTCTCTTCCACTTT,NA,NA,TRBJ1-6,TRBV5-4,12
CASSLAWHEQYF,TGTGCCAGCAGCCTGGCCTGGCACGAGCAGTACTTC,NA,NA,TRBJ2-7,TRBV2,12
CASSATTGNTGELFF,TGTGCCAGCAGCGCCACGACAGGGAACACCGGGGAGCTGTTTTTT,NA,NA,TRBJ2-2,TRBV7-9,15
CASSSAWPSGITGELFF,TGTGCCAGCAGCTCAGCTTGGCCTAGCGGTATCACCGGGGAGCTGTTTTTT,TRBD2,NA,TRBJ2-2,TRBV7-2,17
CASSSRRQIQYF,TGTGCCAGCAGTAGCCGTAGACAGATTCAGTACTTC,NA,NA,TRBJ2-4,TRBV12-3/TRBV12-4,12
CASSRQGGSEAFF,TGTGCCAGCAGTCGACAGGGGGGATCTGAAGCTTTCTTT,TRBD1,NA,TRBJ1-1,TRBV12-3/TRBV12-4,13
CASSLGAQGHEQYF,TGTGCCAGCAGCTTAGGAGCACAGGGGCACGAGCAGTACTTC,TRBD1,few,TRBJ2-7,TRBV11-3,14
CASLSGGNEKLFF,TGTGCCAGCCTATCGGGGGGTAATGAAAAACTGTTTTTT,NA,NA,TRBJ1-4,TRBV28,13
CASSHLAGQGNTEAFF,TGTGCCAGCAGCCATTTAGCGGGACAGGGGAACACTGAAGCTTTCTTT,TRBD1,NA,TRBJ1-1,TRBV3-1/TRBV3-2,16
CASKRGPGANVLTF,TGTGCCAGCAAAAGGGGCCCTGGGGCCAACGTCCTGACTTTC,NA,NA,TRBJ2-6,TRBV2,14
CASGGTGLNTEAFF,TGTGCTAGTGGGGGGACAGGATTGAACACTGAAGCTTTCTTT,TRBD1,NA,TRBJ1-1,TRBV12-5,14
CASSFQQGAMRDTEAFF,TGTGCCAGCAGTTTCCAACAGGGGGCGATGAGGGACACTGAAGCTTTCTTT,TRBD1,NA,TRBJ1-1,TRBV27,17
CASSPFTGTGYEQYF,TGTGCCAGCAGTCCTTTTACAGGGACAGGCTACGAGCAGTACTTC,TRBD1,NA,TRBJ2-7,TRBV27,15
CASSQRRTGSGYTF,TGTGCCAGCAGCCAACGACGGACAGGGTCTGGCTACACCTTC,TRBD1,NA,TRBJ1-2,TRBV3-1/TRBV3-2,14
CASGTSGTGELFF,TGCGCCAGCGGGACTAGCGGCACCGGGGAGCTGTTTTTT,TRBD2,NA,TRBJ2-2,TRBV5-1,13
CASGFPRQGDYGYTF,TGTGCTAGTGGTTTCCCCAGACAGGGTGACTATGGCTACACCTTC,TRBD1,NA,TRBJ1-2,TRBV12-5,15
CASTQTSQAYEQYF,TGTGCCAGCACCCAGACTAGCCAGGCCTACGAGCAGTACTTC,TRBD2,few,TRBJ2-7,TRBV2,14
CASSRLADNTGELFF,TGTGCCAGCAGCCGACTAGCGGATAACACCGGGGAGCTGTTTTTT,TRBD2,NA,TRBJ2-2,TRBV11-1,15
CASSPESPSYNEQFF,TGTGCCAGCAGCCCGGAGTCGCCCTCCTACAATGAGCAGTTCTTC,NA,NA,TRBJ2-1,TRBV5-4,15
CASSLAGYGYTF,TGCGCCAGCAGCTTGGCCGGGTATGGCTACACCTTC,NA,NA,TRBJ1-2,TRBV5-1,12
CASSDRETSGPEQFF,TGTGCCAGCAGTGATCGGGAGACTAGCGGACCGGAGCAGTTCTTC,TRBD2,NA,TRBJ2-1,TRBV2,15
CASSSPGLASEQYF,TGTGCCAGTAGCAGCCCGGGACTAGCTTCCGAGCAGTACTTC,TRBD2,NA,TRBJ2-7,TRBV19,14
CASSRPTSGTSYEQYF,TGTGCCAGCAGTCGTCCGACTAGCGGGACTTCTTACGAGCAGTACTTC,TRBD2,many,TRBJ2-7,TRBV5-4,16
CASSPAGGSSYNEQFF,TGTGCCAGCAGCCCGGCGGGGGGTTCCTCCTACAATGAGCAGTTCTTC,TRBD2,NA,TRBJ2-1,TRBV5-6,16
CASSPLTGLRTEAFF,TGCGCCAGCAGCCCCCTGACAGGGCTGAGAACTGAAGCTTTCTTT,TRBD1,NA,TRBJ1-1,TRBV5-1,15
CASGPPTGTAGELFF,TGTGCTAGTGGTCCCCCGACAGGAACTGCCGGGGAGCTGTTTTTT,NA,NA,TRBJ2-2,TRBV12-5,15
CASSSRDRGRGYTF,TGCGCCAGCAGCTCCCGGGACAGGGGGCGAGGCTACACCTTC,TRBD1,NA,TRBJ1-2,TRBV4-1,14
CAWSNPRAGETSRRTQYF,TGTGCCTGGAGTAACCCCAGGGCGGGTGAGACTAGCCGACGTACGCAGTATTTT,TRBD2,NA,TRBJ2-3,TRBV30,18
CSASGGRFSLPGLNTEAFF,TGCAGCGCCTCAGGGGGACGGTTCTCCCTCCCTGGTTTGAACACTGAAGCTTTCTTT,TRBD1,NA,TRBJ1-1,TRBV29-1,19
CASAKRGGAEAFF,TGTGCCAGCGCAAAGCGGGGTGGGGCTGAAGCTTTCTTT,NA,NA,TRBJ1-1,TRBV27,13
CASSPPRQTINSYEQYF,TGTGCCAGCAGCCCCCCACGACAGACGATCAACTCCTACGAGCAGTACTTC,NA,once,TRBJ2-7,TRBV28,17
CASSPTSTGWYGYTF,TGTGCCAGCAGTCCTACCTCGACAGGGTGGTATGGCTACACCTTC,TRBD1,NA,TRBJ1-2,TRBV11-3,15
CASSTSGRVYNEQFF,TGTGCCAGTTCGACTAGCGGGAGAGTGTACAATGAGCAGTTCTTC,TRBD2,NA,TRBJ2-1,TRBV19,15